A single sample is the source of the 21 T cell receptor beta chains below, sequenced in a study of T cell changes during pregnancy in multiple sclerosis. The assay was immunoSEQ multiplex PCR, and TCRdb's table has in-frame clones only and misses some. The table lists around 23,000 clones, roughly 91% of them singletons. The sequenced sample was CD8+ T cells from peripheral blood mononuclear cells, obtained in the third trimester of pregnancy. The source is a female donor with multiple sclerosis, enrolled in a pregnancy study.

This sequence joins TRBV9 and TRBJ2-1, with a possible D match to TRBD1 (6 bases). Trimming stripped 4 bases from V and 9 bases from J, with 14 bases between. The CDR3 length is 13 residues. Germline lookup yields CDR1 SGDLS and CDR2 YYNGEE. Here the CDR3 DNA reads TGTGCCAGCAGCACCTCACAGGGTCCTGAGCAGTTCTTC. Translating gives CASSTSQGPEQFF.

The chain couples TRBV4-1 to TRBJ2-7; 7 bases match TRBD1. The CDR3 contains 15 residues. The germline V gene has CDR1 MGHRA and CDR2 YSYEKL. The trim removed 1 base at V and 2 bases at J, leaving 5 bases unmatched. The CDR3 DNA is TGCGCCAGCAGCCAAGGACAGGGAATGGCCTACGAGCAGTACTTC. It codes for CASSQGQGMAYEQYF.

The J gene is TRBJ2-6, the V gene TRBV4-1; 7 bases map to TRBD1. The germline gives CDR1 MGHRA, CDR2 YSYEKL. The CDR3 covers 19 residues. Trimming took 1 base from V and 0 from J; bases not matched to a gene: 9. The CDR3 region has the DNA TGCGCCAGCAGCCAAGGGCCGACAGGGTTGGTCTCTGGGGCCAACGTCCTGACTTTC. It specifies CASSQGPTGLVSGANVLTF.

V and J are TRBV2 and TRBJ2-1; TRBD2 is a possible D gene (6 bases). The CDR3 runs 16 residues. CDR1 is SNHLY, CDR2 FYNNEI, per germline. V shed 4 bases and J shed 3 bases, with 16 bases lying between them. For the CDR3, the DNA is TGTGCCAGCAGTGGGTCTTGGGGGGACCTCTACAATGAGCAGTTCTTC. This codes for CASSGSWGDLYNEQFF.

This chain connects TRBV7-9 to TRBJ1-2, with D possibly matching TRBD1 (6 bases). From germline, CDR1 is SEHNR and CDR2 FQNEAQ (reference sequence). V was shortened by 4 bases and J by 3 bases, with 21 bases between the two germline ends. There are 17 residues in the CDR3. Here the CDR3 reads CASSSNRGGGRDYGYTF. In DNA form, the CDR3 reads TGTGCCAGCAGCTCAAATCGAGGCGGGGGCAGGGACTATGGCTACACCTTC.

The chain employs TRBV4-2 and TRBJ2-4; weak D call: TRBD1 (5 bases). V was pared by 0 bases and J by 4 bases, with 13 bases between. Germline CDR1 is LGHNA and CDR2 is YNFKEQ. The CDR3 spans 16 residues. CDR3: CASSQEWGREKNIQYF. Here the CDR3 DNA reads TGTGCCAGCAGCCAAGAATGGGGCAGGGAAAAAAACATTCAGTACTTC.

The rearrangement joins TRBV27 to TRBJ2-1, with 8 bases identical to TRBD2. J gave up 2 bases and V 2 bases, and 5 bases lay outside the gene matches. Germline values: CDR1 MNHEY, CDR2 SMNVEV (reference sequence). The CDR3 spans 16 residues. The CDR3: CASSLNGRGAYNEQFF. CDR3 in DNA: TGTGCCAGCAGTTTAAACGGGAGGGGCGCCTACAATGAGCAGTTCTTC.

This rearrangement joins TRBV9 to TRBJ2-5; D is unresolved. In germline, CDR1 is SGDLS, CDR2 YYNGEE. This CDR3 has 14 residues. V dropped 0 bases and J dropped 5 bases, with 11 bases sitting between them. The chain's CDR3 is CASSVGSAAETQYF. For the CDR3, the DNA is TGTGCCAGCAGCGTAGGGTCTGCCGCGGAGACCCAGTACTTC.

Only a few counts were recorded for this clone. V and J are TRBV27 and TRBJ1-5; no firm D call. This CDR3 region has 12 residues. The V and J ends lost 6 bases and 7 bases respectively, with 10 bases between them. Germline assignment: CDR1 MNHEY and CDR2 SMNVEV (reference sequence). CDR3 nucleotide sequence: TGTGCCAGCAGCCCGGGGTTACAGCCCCAGCATTTT. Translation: CASSPGLQPQHF.

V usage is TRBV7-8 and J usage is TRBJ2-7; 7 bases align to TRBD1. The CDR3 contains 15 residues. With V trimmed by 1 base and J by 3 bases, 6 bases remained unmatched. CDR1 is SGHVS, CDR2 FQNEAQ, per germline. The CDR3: CASSLDMAGGYEQYF. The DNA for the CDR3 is TGTGCCAGCAGCTTAGATATGGCAGGGGGCTACGAGCAGTACTTC.

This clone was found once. The CDR3 DNA follows: TGTGCCAGCAGCCCCCGGGACAGAGAACCCTGGGCTTTCTTT. It translates to CASSPRDREPWAFF. The V call is TRBV7-9, the J call TRBJ1-1, with TRBD1 matching 7 bases. Looked up from germline, CDR1 is SEHNR and CDR2 is FQNEAQ (reference sequence). CDR3 length equals 14 residues. J lost 11 bases, V lost 5 bases, and 14 bases had no gene match.

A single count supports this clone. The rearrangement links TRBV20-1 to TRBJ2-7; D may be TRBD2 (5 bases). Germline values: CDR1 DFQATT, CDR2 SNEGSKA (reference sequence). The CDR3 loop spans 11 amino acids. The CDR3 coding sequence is TGCAGCGGTAGAGGGCCGTACGAGCAGTACTTC. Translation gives CSGRGPYEQYF.

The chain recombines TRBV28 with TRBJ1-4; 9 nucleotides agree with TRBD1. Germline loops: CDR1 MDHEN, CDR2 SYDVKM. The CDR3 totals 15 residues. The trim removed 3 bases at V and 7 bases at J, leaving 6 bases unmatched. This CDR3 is CASSFLQGAGEKLFF. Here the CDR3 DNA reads TGTGCCAGCAGTTTCCTACAGGGGGCGGGTGAAAAACTGTTTTTT.

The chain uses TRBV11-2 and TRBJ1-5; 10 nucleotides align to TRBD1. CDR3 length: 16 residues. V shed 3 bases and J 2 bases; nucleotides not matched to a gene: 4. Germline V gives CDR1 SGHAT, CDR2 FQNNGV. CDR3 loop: CASSLGQGRGNQPQHF. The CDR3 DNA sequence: TGTGCCAGCAGCTTGGGACAGGGGAGGGGCAATCAGCCCCAGCATTTT. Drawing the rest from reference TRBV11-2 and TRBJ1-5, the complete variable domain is EAGVAQSPRYKIIEKRQSVAFWCNPISGHATLYWYQQILGQGPKLLIQFQNNGVVDDSQLPKDRFSAERLKGVDSTLKIQPAKLEDSAVYLCASSLGQGRGNQPQHFGDGTRLSIL.

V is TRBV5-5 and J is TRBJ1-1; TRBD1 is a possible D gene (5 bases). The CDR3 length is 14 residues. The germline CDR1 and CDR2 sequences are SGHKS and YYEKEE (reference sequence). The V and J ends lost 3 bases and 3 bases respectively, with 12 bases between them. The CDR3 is CASSWRAGHTEAFF. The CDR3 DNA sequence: TGTGCCAGCAGCTGGAGGGCAGGGCACACTGAAGCTTTCTTT.

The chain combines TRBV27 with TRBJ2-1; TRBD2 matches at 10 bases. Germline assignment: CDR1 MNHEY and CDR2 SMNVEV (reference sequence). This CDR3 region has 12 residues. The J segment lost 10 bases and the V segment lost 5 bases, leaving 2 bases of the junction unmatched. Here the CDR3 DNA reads TGTGCCAGCAGTCTTAGCGGGAGGGAGCAGTTCTTC. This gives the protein CASSLSGREQFF.

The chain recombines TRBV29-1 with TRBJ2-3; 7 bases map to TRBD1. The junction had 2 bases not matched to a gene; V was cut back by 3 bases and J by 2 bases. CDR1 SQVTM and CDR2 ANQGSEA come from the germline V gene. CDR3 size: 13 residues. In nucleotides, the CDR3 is TGCAGCGTTGAGGGACAGTCCACAGATACGCAGTATTTT. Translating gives CSVEGQSTDTQYF.

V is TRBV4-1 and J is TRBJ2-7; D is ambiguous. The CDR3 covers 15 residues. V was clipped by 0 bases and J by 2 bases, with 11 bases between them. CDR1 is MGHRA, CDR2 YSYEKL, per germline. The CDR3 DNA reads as TGCGCCAGCAGCCAAGACTCCGGTGTCGCCTACGAGCAGTACTTC. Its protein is CASSQDSGVAYEQYF.

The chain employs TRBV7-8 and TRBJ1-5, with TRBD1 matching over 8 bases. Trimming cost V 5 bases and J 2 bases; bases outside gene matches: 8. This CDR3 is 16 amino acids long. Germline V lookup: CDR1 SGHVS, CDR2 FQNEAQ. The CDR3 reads CASSPRTGWGNQPQHF. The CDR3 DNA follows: TGTGCCAGCAGCCCACGGACAGGGTGGGGCAATCAGCCCCAGCATTTT.

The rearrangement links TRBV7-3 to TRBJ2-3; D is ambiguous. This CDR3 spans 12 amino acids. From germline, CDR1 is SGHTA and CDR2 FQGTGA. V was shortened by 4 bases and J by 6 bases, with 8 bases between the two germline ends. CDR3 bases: TGTGCCAGCAGCTCCCAGTATGATACGCAGTATTTT. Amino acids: CASSSQYDTQYF.

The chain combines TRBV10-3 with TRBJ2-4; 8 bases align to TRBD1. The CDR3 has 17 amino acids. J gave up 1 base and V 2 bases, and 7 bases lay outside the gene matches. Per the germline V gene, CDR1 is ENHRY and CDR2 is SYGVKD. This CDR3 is CAISEGQGFAAKNIQYF. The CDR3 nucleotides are TGTGCCATCAGTGAGGGACAGGGTTTCGCGGCCAAAAACATTCAGTACTTC.